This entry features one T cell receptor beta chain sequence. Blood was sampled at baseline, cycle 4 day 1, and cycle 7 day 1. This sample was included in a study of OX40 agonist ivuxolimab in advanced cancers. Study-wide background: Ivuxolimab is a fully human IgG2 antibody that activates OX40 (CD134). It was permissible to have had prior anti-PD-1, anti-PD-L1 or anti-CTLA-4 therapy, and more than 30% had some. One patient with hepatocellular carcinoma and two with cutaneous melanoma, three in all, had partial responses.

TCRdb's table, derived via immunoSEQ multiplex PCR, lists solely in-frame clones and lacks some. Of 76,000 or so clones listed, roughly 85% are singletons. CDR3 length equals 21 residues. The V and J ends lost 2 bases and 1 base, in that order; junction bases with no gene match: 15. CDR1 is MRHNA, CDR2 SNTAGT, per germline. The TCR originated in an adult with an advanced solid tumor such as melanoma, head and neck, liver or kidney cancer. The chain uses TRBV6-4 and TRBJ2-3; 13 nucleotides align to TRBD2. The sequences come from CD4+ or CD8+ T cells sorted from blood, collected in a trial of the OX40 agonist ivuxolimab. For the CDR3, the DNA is TGTGCCAGCAGTGACAGGACTAGCGGGGGACGAACGGGAATAGGCACAGATACGCAGTATTTT. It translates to CASSDRTSGGRTGIGTDTQYF.